This T cell receptor beta chain was profiled in a study of read filtering for tumor transcriptome and immune sequencing. Study summary: IR-seq gave about 3.5 to 11 million TCR reads per sample; RNA-seq gave about 75 to 1,400.

This library used around 0.4 ug RNA and molecular barcoded adaptors spanning alpha/delta and beta/gamma chains. Via MiXCR, TCRdb re-called the reads, giving one row per CDR3 protein. The sample records over 40,000 distinct CDR3 sequences, roughly 12% being singletons. At least ten counts were recorded for this clonotype. Trimming took 4 bases from V and 6 from J, leaving 11 bases between them. Germline CDR1 SGDLS, CDR2 YYNGEE. CDR3 length: 13 amino acids. Sampling of bone marrow took place during active disease in every patient. Sequencing was carried out using a population of CD138-negative cells sorted from bone marrow. The source of this sequence is a donor at least 40 years old with multiple myeloma. The chain has TRBV9 and TRBJ2-1, with D possibly being TRBD1 (6 bases). This CDR3 reads CASSPGVANEQFF. As DNA, the CDR3 is TGTGCCAGCAGCCCAGGGGTAGCCAATGAGCAGTTCTTC.